One sample yielded the 27 T cell receptor beta chains listed below, sequenced in a study of T cells in Graves' hyperthyroidism and ophthalmopathy. Amplified TCR beta CDR3 regions derived from RNA transcripts. First-round RT-PCR targeting the TCR CDR3 was performed with the HTBI primer set. From the multiplex PCR reads, TCRdb called clonotypes with MiXCR, one entry per CDR3 protein. Of about 280,000 distinct CDR3 sequences in the sample, 25% were seen once. The sample was blood. These TCRs come from a man aged 40-55 years with Graves' hyperthyroidism that later progressed to Graves' ophthalmopathy.

This clonotype was seen many times. The chain carries TRBV30 and TRBJ2-7, with D possibly matching TRBD1 (5 bases). This CDR3 contains 15 residues. V lost 0 bases, J lost 2 bases, and 14 bases lay in between. Germline loops: CDR1 GTSNPN, CDR2 SVGIG (reference sequence). CDR3 DNA sequence: TGTGCCTGGAGTGTCCTTCTACGGACAACCTACGAGCAGTACTTC. Translation gives CAWSVLLRTTYEQYF. Using reference TRBV30 and TRBJ2-7 for the parts outside the CDR3, the full variable domain is SQTIHQWPATLVQPVGSPLSLECTVEGTSNPNLYWYRQAAGRGLQLLFYSVGIGQISSEVPQNLSASRPQDRQFILSSKKLLLSDSGFYLCAWSVLLRTTYEQYFGPGTRLTVT.

V and J are TRBV5-1 and TRBJ2-4, with D perhaps TRBD1 or TRBD2 (6 bases each). Germline V gene lookup returns CDR1 SGHRS and CDR2 YFSETQ. The germline V and J ends were trimmed by 4 bases and 9 bases, with 23 bases remaining between them. The CDR3 contains 16 residues. CDR3 sequence: CASSPGALSGRGIQYF. CDR3 nucleotide sequence: TGCGCCAGCAGCCCAGGGGCCCTCAGCGGGCGGGGCATTCAGTACTTC.

The chain carries TRBV12-3 or TRBV12-4 and TRBJ2-5; D tentatively fits TRBD1 or TRBD2 (5 bases each). The CDR3 is 14 amino acids. The V gene lost 5 bases and the J gene lost 1 base, with 11 bases spanning the gap. CDR3 in DNA: TGTGCCAGCAGTGGACGGGGCCCCCAAGAGACCCAGTACTTC. Encoded protein: CASSGRGPQETQYF.

In its sample, this clonotype was seen many times. The chain is built from TRBV24-1 and TRBJ2-7, with 7 nucleotides matching TRBD1. Germline trimming cut 8 bases from V and 2 bases from J; bases unmatched to any gene: 8. CDR3 length: 14 residues. Germline-derived CDR1 and CDR2 are KGHDR and SFDVKD. This CDR3 is CATISQGSAYEQYF. CDR3 DNA: TGTGCCACCATCTCACAGGGGAGCGCCTACGAGCAGTACTTC.

This clonotype occurred many times. The chain combines TRBV19 with TRBJ2-5; 11 bases are a match to TRBD2. Germline assignment: CDR1 LNHDA and CDR2 SQIVND (reference sequence). The trim removed 7 bases at V and 3 bases at J, leaving 7 bases unmatched. CDR3 size: 15 residues. The CDR3 spells CASTPTSGKEETQYF. CDR3 sequence (DNA): TGTGCCAGTACCCCGACTAGCGGGAAGGAAGAGACCCAGTACTTC.

This clonotype has ten or more counts. The rearrangement links TRBV19 to TRBJ2-2; no clear D gene. CDR1 LNHDA and CDR2 SQIVND come from the germline V gene (reference sequence). Between the trimmed V and J ends, which lost 3 bases and 4 bases, there was a span of 15 bases. This CDR3 comprises 16 residues. CDR3 loop: CASSISGRITTGELFF. DNA of the CDR3: TGTGCCAGTAGTATCTCTGGCAGAATTACCACCGGGGAGCTGTTTTTT.

This clonotype was observed many times. This chain uses TRBV7-9 with TRBJ1-1; D might be TRBD1 (6 bases). Trimming took off 3 bases at V and 10 bases at J, with 12 bases between the two ends. Germline CDR1 is SEHNR and CDR2 is FQNEAQ (reference sequence). This CDR3 region has 12 residues. The CDR3 region is CASSFSGGAAFF. CDR3 nucleotide sequence: TGTGCCAGCAGCTTCTCTGGGGGGGCAGCTTTCTTT.

This clonotype was seen at least ten times. This chain connects TRBV20-1 to TRBJ2-7, with 15 bases lining up with TRBD2. The V and J ends lost 6 bases and 4 bases, in that order; junction bases with no gene match: 1. This CDR3 is 13 amino acids long. From germline, CDR1 is DFQATT and CDR2 SNEGSKA (reference sequence). In nucleotides, the CDR3 is TGCAGTGCAGGGACTAGCGGGAGGTACGAGCAGTACTTC. Its translation: CSAGTSGRYEQYF.

This sequence joins TRBV20-1 and TRBJ2-5, with D perhaps matching TRBD1 (6 bases). Germline CDR1 and CDR2: DFQATT and SNEGSKA (reference sequence). The CDR3 loop spans 13 amino acids. The V end lost 4 bases, the J end lost 0 bases, and 9 bases lay between the germline ends. Written as DNA, the CDR3 is TGCAGTGCTATATACAGGGACCAAGAGACCCAGTACTTC. This gives the protein CSAIYRDQETQYF.

This clonotype showed up many times. The chain recombines TRBV12-5 with TRBJ2-7; a possible D gene is TRBD1 (6 bases). The germline gives CDR1 LGHNT, CDR2 FRNRAP. Trimming pared 3 bases from V and 2 bases from J, leaving 17 bases between. The CDR3 contains 16 residues. The CDR3 bases are TGTGCTAGTGGTTTAGCCCCCACAGGGTTTCCCTACGAGCAGTACTTC. It encodes CASGLAPTGFPYEQYF.

This clonotype showed up many times. The rearrangement joins TRBV9 to TRBJ2-2; perhaps TRBD1 as D (6 bases). Trimming removed 3 bases from V and 1 base from J, with 16 bases in between. CDR3 size: 17 residues. Germline V gene data show CDR1 as SGDLS and CDR2 as YYNGEE. In DNA form, the CDR3 reads TGTGCCAGCAGCGGACCCTGGGAACAGGGGAACACCGGGGAGCTGTTTTTT. This encodes CASSGPWEQGNTGELFF.

The chain couples TRBV20-1 to TRBJ1-1; a weak D match, TRBD1 (5 bases). This CDR3 contains 15 residues. Trimming stripped 0 bases from V and 11 bases from J, with 22 bases between. CDR1 and CDR2 (germline): DFQATT, SNEGSKA (reference sequence). CDR3 region: CSARDQSGFAGPAFF. The CDR3 bases are TGCAGTGCTAGAGATCAATCCGGATTTGCGGGACCGGCTTTCTTT.

The chain couples TRBV6-1 to TRBJ1-5; 10 positions match TRBD1. After removal of 4 bases from V and 7 bases from J, the junction contained 4 bases not matched to a gene. The germline CDR1 and CDR2 sequences are MNHNS and SASEGT. CDR3 length equals 14 residues. This CDR3 is CASSAGTGVQPQHF. CDR3 coding DNA: TGTGCCAGCAGTGCCGGGACAGGGGTACAGCCCCAGCATTTT.

This chain connects TRBV28 to TRBJ2-5; 9 nucleotides agree with TRBD2. The germline V gene has CDR1 MDHEN and CDR2 SYDVKM. The CDR3 loop spans 16 amino acids. V shed 7 bases, J shed 5 bases, and the junction held 14 bases outside the gene matches. Written as DNA, the CDR3 is TGTGCCAGCAACCTTCCGGCTAGCGGGACGGAGGAGACCCAGTACTTC. This codes for CASNLPASGTEETQYF. The full variable domain, with the rest looked up from reference TRBV28 and TRBJ2-5, is DVKVTQSSRYLVKRTGEKVFLECVQDMDHENMFWYRQDPGLGLRLIYFSYDVKMKEKGDIPEGYSVSREKKERFSLILESASTNQTSMYLCASNLPASGTEETQYFGPGTRLLVL.

This clonotype was recorded many times. This chain joins TRBV11-2 and TRBJ1-3, with 9 nucleotides matching TRBD1. The CDR3 covers 20 residues. V was pared by 0 bases and J by 0 bases, with 12 bases of the junction left unmatched. CDR1 is SGHAT, CDR2 FQNNGV, per germline. The CDR3 bases are TGTGCCAGCAGCTTAGACCCGGGACAGGGAGGCCAACACTCTGGAAACACCATATATTTT. Translation gives CASSLDPGQGGQHSGNTIYF.

The J gene is TRBJ2-5, the V gene TRBV12-3 or TRBV12-4; D tentatively reads TRBD1 or TRBD2 (5 bases each). Trimming took off 6 bases at V and 0 bases at J, with 11 bases between the two ends. The CDR3 contains 14 residues. DNA for the CDR3: TGTGCCAGCAGAAGAGGGGTAAACCAAGAGACCCAGTACTTC. Its protein product is CASRRGVNQETQYF.

In its sample, this clonotype was seen many times. This chain uses TRBV12-3 or TRBV12-4 with TRBJ1-2; D not resolved. Between the trimmed V and J ends, which lost 0 bases and 7 bases, there was a span of 3 bases. The CDR3 runs 11 residues. Here the CDR3 reads CASSLAGGYTF. CDR3 nucleotide sequence: TGTGCCAGCAGTTTAGCGGGTGGCTACACCTTC.

Only one count was recorded for this clonotype. This chain links TRBV12-3 or TRBV12-4 with TRBJ1-1; a possible D gene is TRBD1 (5 bases). CDR3 length: 14 amino acids. Trimming took 10 bases from V and 7 from J, leaving 22 bases between them. The chain's CDR3 is CATGSTLGANEAFF. The CDR3 nucleotides are TGTGCCACGGGGTCGACCCTAGGGGCCAATGAAGCTTTCTTT.

This clonotype showed up many times. The chain carries TRBV25-1 and TRBJ1-2; possible D gene TRBD1, 5 bases. Germline V CDR1 and CDR2: MGHDK, SYGVNS. V was shortened by 6 bases and J by 7 bases, with 18 bases between the two germline ends. The CDR3 has 14 residues. The CDR3 sequence is CASRAHGGRSGYTF. The CDR3 DNA is TGTGCCAGCAGAGCTCACGGGGGTAGGAGTGGCTACACCTTC.

This clonotype was found many times. The genes are TRBV15 and TRBJ2-5, with D perhaps assigned TRBD1 or TRBD2 (5 bases each). The CDR3 has 15 residues. Germline V gene sequence: CDR1 LNHNV, CDR2 YYDKDF (reference sequence). V dropped 1 base and J dropped 2 bases, with 11 bases sitting between them. DNA of the CDR3: TGTGCCACCAGCAGAGGAGGGGACGGACAAGAGACCCAGTACTTC. Amino acid sequence: CATSRGGDGQETQYF.

This clonotype was recorded many times. The genes are TRBV5-1 and TRBJ1-1; perhaps TRBD1 as D (6 bases). Germline CDR1 and CDR2: SGHRS and YFSETQ. This CDR3 spans 14 amino acids. Trimming shortened V by 4 bases and J by 1 base, and 11 bases separated the two germline ends. CDR3 loop: CASSQGDTNTEAFF. The CDR3 region has the DNA TGCGCCAGCAGCCAAGGGGACACGAACACTGAAGCTTTCTTT.

This clonotype was seen at least ten times. The chain uses TRBV6-5 and TRBJ1-1, with D possibly being TRBD1 (6 bases). The germline gives CDR1 MNHEY, CDR2 SVGAGI. Trimming removed 5 bases from V and 2 bases from J, with 12 bases in between. This CDR3 spans 14 amino acids. CDR3: CASSTGTINTEAFF. DNA of the CDR3: TGTGCCAGCAGTACCGGGACAATTAACACTGAAGCTTTCTTT.

This clonotype was counted ten times or more. V and J are TRBV20-1 and TRBJ2-7; no clear D gene. CDR1 DFQATT and CDR2 SNEGSKA come from the germline V gene (reference sequence). V was shortened by 3 bases and J by 1 base, with 4 bases between the two germline ends. This CDR3 has 11 amino acids. The CDR3 spells CSASLSYEQYF. The CDR3, as DNA: TGCAGTGCTAGTCTATCCTACGAGCAGTACTTC.

This clonotype was seen ten or more times. The chain carries TRBV12-3 or TRBV12-4 and TRBJ2-5, with D possibly being TRBD2 (5 bases). The length of the CDR3 is 14 residues. The V gene lost 3 bases and the J gene lost 4 bases, with 12 bases spanning the gap. The CDR3 DNA sequence: TGTGCCAGCAGTTTCACGGGGAGAGGAGAGACCCAGTACTTC. It codes for CASSFTGRGETQYF.

This clonotype came up many times. The rearrangement uses TRBV20-1 and TRBJ1-2; TRBD1 matches 8 bases. After removal of 1 base from V and 4 bases from J, the junction contained 8 bases not matched to a gene. This CDR3 spans 15 amino acids. Per germline, CDR1 DFQATT and CDR2 SNEGSKA (reference sequence). The CDR3 DNA is TGCAGTGCTAGAGGGGGGGACAGGAAAACCTATGGCTACACCTTC. Translated, it gives CSARGGDRKTYGYTF.

The rearrangement joins TRBV6-5 to TRBJ1-5, with D possibly matching TRBD1 (5 bases). V shed 1 base and J shed 3 bases, with 10 bases lying between them. Germline CDR1 reads MNHEY; CDR2 reads SVGAGI. The CDR3 totals 15 residues. The CDR3 bases are TGTGCCAGCAGTTACTTGGGGGGAAACAATCAGCCCCAGCATTTT. This codes for CASSYLGGNNQPQHF.

The chain combines TRBV18 with TRBJ2-2, with a possible D match to TRBD1 (6 bases). The CDR3 totals 19 residues. Germline CDR1 is KGHSH and CDR2 is LQKENI. V was trimmed by 1 base and J by 0 bases, leaving 18 bases between them. The CDR3 region has the DNA TGTGCCAGCTCACCACGGGCCTTGAGCAGGACAGCGAACACCGGGGAGCTGTTTTTT. Protein sequence: CASSPRALSRTANTGELFF.